These T cell receptor beta chains were read from a single sample in a study of T cell responses to AZD1222 COVID-19 vaccine. This table comes from immunoSEQ multiplex PCR, and its TCRdb copy is limited to in-frame clones, with some not included. Among 150,000 or so clones listed, 92% were seen once. Specimen: peripheral blood, collected on day 0 of AZD1222 vaccination. Receptors originate from an adult in good health. The CDR3 runs from the conserved cysteine through the conserved F or W.

V gene,J gene,CDR3 protein
TRBV9,TRBJ2-1,CASSSPQGPDQSSYNEQFF
TRBV19,TRBJ1-3,CASSLLSSGNTIYF
TRBV5-4,TRBJ1-1,CASTPGGGRAEAFF
TRBV7-3,TRBJ2-2,CASSLVREGELFF
TRBV7-2,TRBJ2-2,CASSPLTGNTGELFF
TRBV5-1,TRBJ2-1,CASASTGRAYYNEQFF
TRBV25-1,TRBJ1-2,CASSTGEGIGYTF
TRBV3-1/TRBV3-2,TRBJ1-1,CASSQDVVRGHEAFF
TRBV4-3,TRBJ2-7,CASSQNTRGRGISYEQYF
TRBV9,TRBJ1-2,CASSVTSYSYTF
TRBV6-5,TRBJ2-5,CASSSSRGGTQYF
TRBV5-1,TRBJ1-4,CASSLATGSNEKLFF
TRBV7-2,TRBJ1-6,CASSLGYNNSPLHF
TRBV18,TRBJ1-1,CASSPRRGLGSEAFF
TRBV10-3,TRBJ2-1,CAIRSGDSFPRGNEQFF